This T cell receptor (beta chain) emerged from a study of cytomegalovirus exposure and HLA in healthy donors. Across the study: Earlier, some 180 million T cells were analyzed, and fewer than 120 million unique TCR beta sequences were found among them.

Trimming shortened V by 4 bases and J by 6 bases, and 13 bases separated the two germline ends. This CDR3 has 14 residues. Germline V gene data show CDR1 as SGHDT and CDR2 as YYEEEE. PCR involved 60 Vbeta and 13 Jbeta primers. Libraries were prepared by immunoSEQ multiplex PCR; TCRdb keeps only in-frame clonotypes and omits some of them. The sample records 100,000 to 150,000 clones, nearly 80% being singletons. The study, taken as a whole, reports: There was a cluster of highly shared sequence variants that was likely a sequencing artifact.

As concerns this clone: What it recognizes is unknown.

This receptor was taken from a male donor in good health and CMV-seronegative. The rearrangement joins TRBV5-6 to TRBJ2-2; D possibly corresponds to TRBD2 (5 bases). Specimen: PBMCs. DNA of the CDR3: TGTGCCAGCAGCCACGGGGATAGGGCCGGGGAGCTGTTTTTT. This encodes CASSHGDRAGELFF.